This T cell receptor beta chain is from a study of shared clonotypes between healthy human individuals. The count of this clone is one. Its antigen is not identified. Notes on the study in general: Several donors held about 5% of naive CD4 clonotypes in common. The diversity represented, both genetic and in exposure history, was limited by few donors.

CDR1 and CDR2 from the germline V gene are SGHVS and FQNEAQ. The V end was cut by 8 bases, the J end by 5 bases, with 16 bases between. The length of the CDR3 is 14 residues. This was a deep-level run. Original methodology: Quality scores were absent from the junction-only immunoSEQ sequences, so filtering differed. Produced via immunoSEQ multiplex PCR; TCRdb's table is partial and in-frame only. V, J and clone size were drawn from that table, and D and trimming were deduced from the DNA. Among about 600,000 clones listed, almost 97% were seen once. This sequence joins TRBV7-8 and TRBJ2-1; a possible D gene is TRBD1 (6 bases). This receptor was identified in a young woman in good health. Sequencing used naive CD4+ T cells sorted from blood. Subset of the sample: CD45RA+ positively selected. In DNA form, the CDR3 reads TGTGCCAGCCTCCCCGGGACACATAACAATGAGCAGTTCTTC. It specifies CASLPGTHNNEQFF.